This T cell receptor (beta chain) is drawn from a study of T cell changes during pregnancy in multiple sclerosis. TCRdb's table, derived via immunoSEQ multiplex PCR, lists solely in-frame clones and lacks some. The sample holds 60,000 to 95,000 clones, under 95% seen once. Germline V gives CDR1 SGHRS, CDR2 YFSETQ. CDR3 size: 11 residues. V lost 2 bases and J lost 10; bases outside the gene matches: 2. This TCR was recovered from a female donor with multiple sclerosis, enrolled in a pregnancy study. Sequencing was performed on CD4+ T cells from peripheral blood mononuclear cells, taken before pregnancy. The chain has TRBV5-1 and TRBJ1-2; 7 bases agree with TRBD1. CDR3: CASSFDRDYTF. CDR3 nucleotide sequence: TGCGCCAGCAGCTTCGACAGGGACTACACCTTC.